These 25 T cell receptor beta chains came from one sample sequenced in a study of T cell responses to AZD1222 COVID-19 vaccine. Repertoires were generated with immunoSEQ multiplex PCR, while TCRdb's copy carries only in-frame clones and drops some. The data contain over 150,000 clones, about 92% of them singletons. This sample comprised peripheral blood, obtained on day 0 of AZD1222 vaccination. Source of these receptors: an adult in good health.

V usage is TRBV6-2 or TRBV6-3 and J usage is TRBJ1-6, with 7 nucleotides matching TRBD1. This CDR3 contains 15 residues. V trimming: 4 bases; J trimming: 6 bases; junction bases outside the gene matches: 6. Germline V CDR1 and CDR2: MNHEY, SVGEGT. In DNA form, the CDR3 reads TGTGCCAGCAGTTTACAGGGGAACGGTAATTCACCCCTCCACTTT. It specifies CASSLQGNGNSPLHF.

This clone occurred once. The chain recombines TRBV6-6 with TRBJ2-7, with 9 bases lining up with TRBD2. Per the germline V gene, CDR1 is MNHNY and CDR2 is SVGAGI (reference sequence). This CDR3 region has 16 residues. Trimming at V came to 5 bases and at J to 4 bases, leaving 12 bases not matched to a gene. The DNA of the CDR3 is TGTGCCAGCAGTCGATCTGGACTAGCGACTCCATACGAGCAGTACTTC. This sequence encodes CASSRSGLATPYEQYF.

This clone was seen a handful of times. The chain joins TRBV30 to TRBJ2-5, with D possibly being TRBD2 (6 bases). V gave up 1 base and J gave up 5 bases, with 14 bases separating them. The CDR3 length is 14 residues. Germline CDR1 reads GTSNPN; CDR2 reads SVGIG (reference sequence). CDR3 DNA sequence: TGTGCCTGGAGTGGTGGGACCCGGGAGGAGACCCAGTACTTC. Protein: CAWSGGTREETQYF.

The V and J genes are TRBV2 and TRBJ2-1; D possibly corresponds to TRBD1 (6 bases). Deletions cut 10 bases from V and 7 bases from J, with 17 bases between. The CDR3 loop spans 13 amino acids. Germline V gene sequence: CDR1 SNHLY, CDR2 FYNNEI. DNA for the CDR3: TGTGCCACGCACGGGACAATAGGGAATGAGCAGTTCTTC. Its protein product is CATHGTIGNEQFF.

The V call is TRBV4-1, the J call TRBJ1-1; D is possibly TRBD1 (5 bases). This CDR3 region has 16 residues. The germline gives CDR1 MGHRA, CDR2 YSYEKL. The ends were cut back, 1 base at V and 4 bases at J, with 16 bases in the middle. CDR3 DNA: TGCGCCAGCAGCCAAGGGATACAGGCCGCATTCACTGAAGCTTTCTTT. Amino acids: CASSQGIQAAFTEAFF.

The chain employs TRBV6-6 and TRBJ1-5, with D perhaps TRBD1 (5 bases). V lost 5 bases, J lost 5 bases, and 19 bases lay in between. The CDR3 totals 16 residues. Germline V gives CDR1 MNHNY, CDR2 SVGAGI (reference sequence). The chain's CDR3 is CASSPSGTGDHQPQHF. CDR3 DNA: TGTGCCAGCAGTCCCAGCGGAACTGGGGACCATCAGCCCCAGCATTTT.

The CDR3 spells CASSESWETGELFF. CDR3 bases: TGCGCCAGCAGTGAGTCATGGGAGACCGGGGAGCTGTTTTTT. The chain links TRBV10-2 to TRBJ2-2; a possible D gene is TRBD2 (5 bases). CDR3 size: 14 residues. Trimming removed 0 bases from V and 5 bases from J, with 7 bases in between. The germline V gene encodes CDR1 WSHSY and CDR2 SAAADI.

The chain recombines TRBV12-5 with TRBJ2-7; D unclear. The ends were cut back, 0 bases at V and 2 bases at J, with 2 bases in the middle. The germline V gene has CDR1 LGHNT and CDR2 FRNRAP. The CDR3 spans 12 residues. The CDR3 coding sequence is TGTGCTAGTGGTTTGGTAACCTACGAGCAGTACTTC. Amino acids: CASGLVTYEQYF.

The chain combines TRBV11-2 with TRBJ2-5, with TRBD1 matching 11 bases. V dropped 3 bases and J dropped 4; count of bases not matched to a gene: 1. CDR1 and CDR2 (germline): SGHAT, FQNNGV. The CDR3 totals 14 residues. CDR3 in DNA: TGTGCCAGCAGCTTCGGACAGGGGGCAGAGACCCAGTACTTC. Protein sequence: CASSFGQGAETQYF.

The rearrangement links TRBV6-4 to TRBJ1-2; no definite D call. The V gene's germline CDR1 is MRHNA and CDR2 SNTAGT. The CDR3 runs 12 residues. The V and J ends lost 0 bases and 7 bases respectively, with 6 bases between them. DNA for the CDR3: TGTGCCAGCAGTGACTCCGGGAGTGGCTACACCTTC. It specifies CASSDSGSGYTF.

This chain connects TRBV18 to TRBJ2-3; 9 bases are a match to TRBD1. V lost 1 base, J lost 10 bases, and 3 bases stayed unmatched. Germline values: CDR1 KGHSH, CDR2 LQKENI. The CDR3 is made up of 13 amino acids. The CDR3 here is CASSPRDREPQYF. The DNA of the CDR3 is TGTGCCAGCTCACCACGGGACAGGGAACCGCAGTATTTT.

The CDR3 DNA follows: TGTGCCTGGAGCTTAGCGGGCCAAGAGACCCAGTACTTC. Protein sequence: CAWSLAGQETQYF. The chain is built from TRBV30 and TRBJ2-5; TRBD2 matches at 7 bases. CDR3 length: 13 amino acids. The germline V gene has CDR1 GTSNPN and CDR2 SVGIG (reference sequence). V lost 3 bases and J lost 1; bases outside the gene matches: 2.

The V call is TRBV6-5, the J call TRBJ2-2, with TRBD1 matching 9 bases. J gave up 7 bases and V 6 bases, and 6 bases lay outside the gene matches. The CDR3 loop spans 14 amino acids. Germline V gene lookup returns CDR1 MNHEY and CDR2 SVGAGI. In DNA form, the CDR3 reads TGTGCCAGCAGAACCAGACAGGGGGTCGGGGAGCTGTTTTTT. Protein product: CASRTRQGVGELFF.

J is TRBJ1-5 and V is TRBV5-6; weak D call: TRBD1 (6 bases). The ends were cut back, 0 bases at V and 3 bases at J, with 10 bases in the middle. The CDR3 is 15 residues long. Per the germline V gene, CDR1 is SGHDT and CDR2 is YYEEEE. The CDR3 DNA follows: TGTGCCAGCAGCTTGGGGACAGCCCTCAATCAGCCCCAGCATTTT. This gives the protein CASSLGTALNQPQHF.

The table lists this clone with a count of one. The rearrangement uses TRBV6-1 and TRBJ2-7; D might be TRBD2 (5 bases). Looked up from germline, CDR1 is MNHNS and CDR2 is SASEGT. The CDR3 runs 13 residues. V was cut by 3 bases and J by 7 bases, with 13 bases left in between. The CDR3 loop is CASSEVDSGEQYF. CDR3 coding DNA: TGTGCCAGCAGTGAGGTCGACTCGGGGGAGCAGTACTTC.

The chain joins TRBV4-3 to TRBJ2-3; D uncertain. Germline CDR1 is LGHNA and CDR2 is YSLEER. The CDR3 is 13 amino acids. Trimming removed 2 bases at V and 4 bases at J, with 7 bases between. This CDR3 is CASSQPQADTQYF. CDR3 sequence (DNA): TGCGCCAGCAGCCAACCCCAAGCAGATACGCAGTATTTT.

As DNA, the CDR3 is TGTGCCAGCTCCGACAGGGGGCAAGATCAGCCCCAGCATTTT. Amino acid sequence: CASSDRGQDQPQHF. The chain has TRBV9 and TRBJ1-5; 10 nucleotides match TRBD1. CDR1 SGDLS and CDR2 YYNGEE come from the germline V gene. The CDR3 length is 14 residues. V lost 7 bases and J lost 5; bases outside the gene matches: 6.

The J gene is TRBJ1-5, the V gene TRBV11-2; the match to TRBD1 covers 9 bases. V shed 4 bases and J 6 bases; nucleotides not matched to a gene: 7. The CDR3 sequence is 15 residues long. Germline-derived CDR1 and CDR2 are SGHAT and FQNNGV. CDR3 in amino acids: CASSSEDRGFQPQHF. The CDR3 coding sequence is TGTGCCAGCAGCTCCGAGGACAGGGGATTTCAGCCCCAGCATTTT.

This clone has at least ten counts. The chain is built from TRBV9 and TRBJ2-1, with 10 bases that match TRBD2. V gave up 3 bases and J gave up 9 bases; unmatched junction bases: 9. The V gene's germline CDR1 is SGDLS and CDR2 YYNGEE. This CDR3 has 15 residues. The CDR3 region is CASSASGRGQSEQFF. CDR3 bases: TGTGCCAGCAGCGCTAGCGGGAGAGGACAGAGTGAGCAGTTCTTC. The full variable domain, its missing parts supplied by reference TRBV9 and TRBJ2-1, is DSGVTQTPKHLITATGQRVTLRCSPRSGDLSVYWYQQSLDQGLQFLIQYYNGEERAKGNILERFSAQQFPDLHSELNLSSLELGDSALYFCASSASGRGQSEQFFGPGTRLTVL.

The chain has TRBV11-1 and TRBJ2-7; 7 nucleotides line up with TRBD2. Germline CDR1 is SGHAT and CDR2 is FQDESV (reference sequence). V lost 1 base and J lost 5; bases outside the gene matches: 11. This CDR3 contains 16 residues. The CDR3 region has the DNA TGTGCCAGCAGCTTAGAGGCGGGGGAGGCCGGCCACGAGCAGTACTTC. Its protein is CASSLEAGEAGHEQYF.

The chain couples TRBV28 to TRBJ2-4; TRBD1 matches at 8 bases. The CDR3 has 15 residues. Germline lookup yields CDR1 MDHEN and CDR2 SYDVKM. V was pared by 6 bases and J by 4 bases, with 8 bases of the junction left unmatched. CDR3 coding DNA: TGTGCCAGCAGCCCCCGGGACAGGATTAAAAACATTCAGTACTTC. Amino acids: CASSPRDRIKNIQYF.

The chain employs TRBV6-2 or TRBV6-3 and TRBJ1-4; weak D call: TRBD1 (5 bases). The germline gives CDR1 MNHEY, CDR2 SVGEGT. CDR3 length: 15 amino acids. Trimming stripped 0 bases from V and 8 bases from J, with 13 bases between. The CDR3 nucleotides read TGTGCCAGCAGTTACTCGGGCCAGGGTAACGAAAAACTGTTTTTT. The encoded protein is CASSYSGQGNEKLFF.

The CDR3 nucleotides read TGTGCCAGCAGCTTGTTCGGGCATAATTCACCCCTCCACTTT. This gives the protein CASSLFGHNSPLHF. The rearrangement joins TRBV5-4 to TRBJ1-6, with unresolved D. The CDR3 runs 14 residues. The germline V and J ends were trimmed by 1 base and 5 bases, with 7 bases remaining between them. Germline V gives CDR1 SGHNT, CDR2 YYREEE (reference sequence).

The V call is TRBV4-3, the J call TRBJ2-2; D perhaps matches TRBD2 (5 bases). Germline CDR1 is LGHNA and CDR2 is YSLEER. Deletions cut 1 base from V and 5 bases from J, with 8 bases between. The CDR3 sequence is 14 residues long. Here the CDR3 reads CASSQVGGTGELFF. For the CDR3, the DNA is TGCGCCAGCAGCCAAGTTGGAGGTACCGGGGAGCTGTTTTTT.

The chain has TRBV7-2 and TRBJ2-1, with D perhaps TRBD2 (5 bases). This CDR3 region has 13 residues. Trimming shortened V by 2 bases and J by 15 bases, and 17 bases separated the two germline ends. Germline lookup yields CDR1 SGHTA and CDR2 FQGNSA. CDR3 sequence (DNA): TGTGCCAGCAGCTTACGGGGTACCGGGATGCGGTTCTTC. Its translation: CASSLRGTGMRFF.